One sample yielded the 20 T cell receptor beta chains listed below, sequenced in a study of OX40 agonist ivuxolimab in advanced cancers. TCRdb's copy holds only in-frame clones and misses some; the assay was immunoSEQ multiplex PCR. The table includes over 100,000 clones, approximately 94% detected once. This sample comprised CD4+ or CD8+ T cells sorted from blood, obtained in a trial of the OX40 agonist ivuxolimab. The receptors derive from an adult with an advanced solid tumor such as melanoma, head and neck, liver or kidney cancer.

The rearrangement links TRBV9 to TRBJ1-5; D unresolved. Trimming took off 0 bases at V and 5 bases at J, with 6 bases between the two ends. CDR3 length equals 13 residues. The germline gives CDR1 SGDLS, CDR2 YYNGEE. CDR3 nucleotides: TGTGCCAGCAGCGTAGGGAGGGATCAGCCCCAGCATTTT. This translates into CASSVGRDQPQHF.

The CDR3 DNA follows: TGTGCCAGCAGCCCCGTGGGTAGCGGGAGTGGTGAGCAGTTCTTC. Translation gives CASSPVGSGSGEQFF. The chain has TRBV11-2 and TRBJ2-1; TRBD2 matches 9 bases. The junction had 11 bases not matched to a gene; V was cut back by 5 bases and J by 9 bases. The CDR3 consists of 15 residues. Germline V gene data show CDR1 as SGHAT and CDR2 as FQNNGV.

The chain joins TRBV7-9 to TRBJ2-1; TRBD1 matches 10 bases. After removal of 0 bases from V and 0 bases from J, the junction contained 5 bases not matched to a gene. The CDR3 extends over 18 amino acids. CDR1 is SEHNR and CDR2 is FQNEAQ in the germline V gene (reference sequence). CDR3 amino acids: CASSLARTGGRSYNEQFF. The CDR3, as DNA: TGTGCCAGCAGCTTAGCCCGGACAGGGGGACGCTCCTACAATGAGCAGTTCTTC. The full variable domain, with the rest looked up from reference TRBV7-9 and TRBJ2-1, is DTGVSQNPRHKITKRGQNVTFRCDPISEHNRLYWYRQTLGQGPEFLTYFQNEAQLEKSRLLSDRFSAERPKGSFSTLEIQRTEQGDSAMYLCASSLARTGGRSYNEQFFGPGTRLTVL.

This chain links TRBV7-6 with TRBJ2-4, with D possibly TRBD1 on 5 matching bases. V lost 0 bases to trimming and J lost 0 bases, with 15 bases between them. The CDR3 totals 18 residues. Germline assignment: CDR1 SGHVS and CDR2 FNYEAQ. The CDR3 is CASSLAPWAGLAKNIQYF. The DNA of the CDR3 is TGTGCCAGCAGCTTAGCCCCTTGGGCAGGGCTAGCCAAAAACATTCAGTACTTC.

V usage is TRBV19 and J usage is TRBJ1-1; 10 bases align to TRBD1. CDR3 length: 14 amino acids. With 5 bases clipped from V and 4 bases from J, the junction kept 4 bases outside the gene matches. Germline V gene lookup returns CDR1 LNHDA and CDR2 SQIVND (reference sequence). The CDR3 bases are TGTGCCAGTAGTCCGGACAGGGGGGTCACTGAAGCTTTCTTT. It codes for CASSPDRGVTEAFF.

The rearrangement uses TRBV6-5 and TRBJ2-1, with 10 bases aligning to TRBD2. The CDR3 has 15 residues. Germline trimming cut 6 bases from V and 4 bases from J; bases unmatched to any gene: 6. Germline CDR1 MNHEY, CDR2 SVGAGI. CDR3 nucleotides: TGTGCCAGCAGCCGAGCGGGAGGGGTTTACAATGAGCAGTTCTTC. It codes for CASSRAGGVYNEQFF.

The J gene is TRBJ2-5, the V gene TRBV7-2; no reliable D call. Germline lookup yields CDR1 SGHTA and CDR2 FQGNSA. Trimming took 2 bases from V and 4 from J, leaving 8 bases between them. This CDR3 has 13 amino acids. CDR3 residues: CASSLNRPETQYF. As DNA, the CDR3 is TGTGCCAGCAGCTTAAACCGACCAGAGACCCAGTACTTC.

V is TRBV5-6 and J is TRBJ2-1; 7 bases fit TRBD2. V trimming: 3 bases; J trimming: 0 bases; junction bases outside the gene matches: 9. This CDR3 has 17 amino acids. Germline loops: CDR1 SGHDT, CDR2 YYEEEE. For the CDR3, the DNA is TGTGCCAGCAGCTCACCATTAGCGGGCAGCTCCTACAATGAGCAGTTCTTC. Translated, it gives CASSSPLAGSSYNEQFF.

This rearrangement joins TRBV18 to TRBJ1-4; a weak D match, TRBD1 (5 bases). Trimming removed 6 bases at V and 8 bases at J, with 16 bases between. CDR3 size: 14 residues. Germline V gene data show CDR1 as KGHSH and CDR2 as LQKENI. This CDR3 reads CASSPGLGGEKLFF. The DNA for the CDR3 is TGTGCCAGCTCCCCGGGACTCGGTGGGGAAAAACTGTTTTTT.

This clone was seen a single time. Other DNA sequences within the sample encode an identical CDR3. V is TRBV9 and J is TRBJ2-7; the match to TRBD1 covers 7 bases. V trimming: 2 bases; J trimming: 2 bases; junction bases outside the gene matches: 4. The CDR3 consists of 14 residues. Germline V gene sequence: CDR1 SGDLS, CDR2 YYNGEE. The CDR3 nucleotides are TGTGCCAGCAGCGTTGACCAGGGGGCCTACGAGCAGTACTTC. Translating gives CASSVDQGAYEQYF.

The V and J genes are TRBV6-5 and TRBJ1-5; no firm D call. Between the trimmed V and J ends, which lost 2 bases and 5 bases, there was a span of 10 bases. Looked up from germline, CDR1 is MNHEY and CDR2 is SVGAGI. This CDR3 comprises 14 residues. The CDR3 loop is CASSYNQEYQPQHF. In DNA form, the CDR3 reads TGTGCCAGCAGTTACAATCAGGAGTATCAGCCCCAGCATTTT.

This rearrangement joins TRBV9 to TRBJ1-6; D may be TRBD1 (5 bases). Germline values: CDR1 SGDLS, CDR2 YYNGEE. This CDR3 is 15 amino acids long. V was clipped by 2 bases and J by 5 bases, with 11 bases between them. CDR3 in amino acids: CASSVRQSDNSPLHF. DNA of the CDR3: TGTGCCAGCAGCGTTCGACAGTCTGATAATTCACCCCTCCACTTT.

CDR3 in amino acids: CASSLLGHSNQPQHF. For the CDR3, the DNA is TGCGCCAGCAGCTTGCTAGGGCATAGCAATCAGCCCCAGCATTTT. The rearrangement uses TRBV5-1 and TRBJ1-5; D call uncertain. With 1 base removed from V and 0 bases from J, the gap between germline ends came to 8 bases. The CDR3 has 15 residues. Germline lookup yields CDR1 SGHRS and CDR2 YFSETQ.

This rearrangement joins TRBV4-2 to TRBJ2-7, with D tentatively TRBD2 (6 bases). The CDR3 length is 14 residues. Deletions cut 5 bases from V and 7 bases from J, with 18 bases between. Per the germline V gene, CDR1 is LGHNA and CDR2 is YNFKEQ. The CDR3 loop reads CASSLDGAGREQYF. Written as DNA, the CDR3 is TGTGCCAGCAGCTTGGATGGGGCAGGGAGGGAGCAGTACTTC.

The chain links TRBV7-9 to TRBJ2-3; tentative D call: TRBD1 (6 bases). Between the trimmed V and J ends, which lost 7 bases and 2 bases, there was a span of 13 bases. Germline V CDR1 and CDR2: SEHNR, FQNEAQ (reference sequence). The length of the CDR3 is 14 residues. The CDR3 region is CASTPRTDTDTQYF. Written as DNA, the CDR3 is TGTGCCAGCACCCCGCGGACAGACACAGATACGCAGTATTTT. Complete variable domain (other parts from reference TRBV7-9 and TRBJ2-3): DTGVSQNPRHKITKRGQNVTFRCDPISEHNRLYWYRQTLGQGPEFLTYFQNEAQLEKSRLLSDRFSAERPKGSFSTLEIQRTEQGDSAMYLCASTPRTDTDTQYFGPGTRLTVL.

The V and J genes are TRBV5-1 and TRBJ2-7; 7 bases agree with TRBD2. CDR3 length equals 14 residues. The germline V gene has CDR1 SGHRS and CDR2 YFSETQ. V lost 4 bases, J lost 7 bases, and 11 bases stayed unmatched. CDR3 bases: TGCGCCAGCAGCAATCCGGGAGGCCCTGGAGAGCAGTACTTC. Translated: CASSNPGGPGEQYF.

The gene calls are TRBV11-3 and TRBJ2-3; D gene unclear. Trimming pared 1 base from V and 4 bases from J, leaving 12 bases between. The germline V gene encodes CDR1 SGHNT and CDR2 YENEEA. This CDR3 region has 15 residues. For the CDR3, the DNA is TGTGCCAGCAGCTTAGGACTCGAGGTAGCAGATACGCAGTATTTT. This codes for CASSLGLEVADTQYF.

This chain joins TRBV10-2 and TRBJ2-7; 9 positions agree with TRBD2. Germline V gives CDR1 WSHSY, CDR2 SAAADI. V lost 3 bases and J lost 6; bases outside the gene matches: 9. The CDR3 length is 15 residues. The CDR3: CASSETLAGYREQYF. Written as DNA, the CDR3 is TGCGCCAGCAGTGAAACTCTAGCGGGGTACCGCGAGCAGTACTTC.

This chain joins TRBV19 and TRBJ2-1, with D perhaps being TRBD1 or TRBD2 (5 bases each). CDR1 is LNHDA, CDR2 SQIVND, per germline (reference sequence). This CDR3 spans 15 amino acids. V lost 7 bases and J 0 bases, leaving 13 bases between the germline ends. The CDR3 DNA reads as TGTGCCAGTACCCCGGGAAGGGGCTCCTACAATGAGCAGTTCTTC. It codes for CASTPGRGSYNEQFF.

The CDR3 loop is CASSLAGQGGEGYTF. The DNA for the CDR3 is TGTGCCAGCAGCTTAGCCGGACAGGGGGGGGAAGGCTACACCTTC. This chain uses TRBV7-9 with TRBJ1-2; the match to TRBD1 covers 10 bases. The germline CDR1 and CDR2 sequences are SEHNR and FQNEAQ (reference sequence). The CDR3 length is 15 residues. The V gene end was trimmed by 0 bases and the J gene end by 8 bases; junction bases not matched to a gene: 6.